The 2 T cell receptor beta chains presented below share a single source sample, sequenced in a study of PD-1 blockade in classical Hodgkin lymphoma. Time point described: cycle 4 day 1 (C4D1), after 6 weeks of nivolumab. Brentuximab vedotin exposure varied among the patients, all of whom had relapsed after autologous stem cell transplantation. Negative magnetic selection isolated CD4+ T cells from thawed PBMCs. Clones were sequenced by immunoSEQ multiplex PCR, and TCRdb holds only the in-frame ones, with some missing. The repertoire holds 20,000 to 25,000 clones, with 80% to 85% as singletons. The sample here was CD4+ T cells from blood, taken before the fourth cycle of nivolumab. The receptors were sampled from a human donor with classical Hodgkin lymphoma.

This chain's CDR3 is CASSSDNEQFF. CDR3 nucleotides: TGTGCCAGCAGCTCCGATAATGAGCAGTTCTTC. The chain combines TRBV11-3 with TRBJ2-1; D gene ambiguous. V lost 4 bases to trimming and J lost 7 bases, with 5 bases between them. The CDR3 consists of 11 residues. The germline V gene encodes CDR1 SGHNT and CDR2 YENEEA.

The gene calls are TRBV7-6 and TRBJ2-7, with D unresolved. Per the germline V gene, CDR1 is SGHVS and CDR2 is FNYEAQ. The CDR3 sequence is 15 residues long. Trimming took 3 bases from V and 5 from J, leaving 17 bases between them. CDR3 residues: CASSFWGASSDEQYF. The DNA of the CDR3 is TGTGCCAGCAGCTTTTGGGGTGCATCATCCGACGAGCAGTACTTC.